This entry lists 21 T cell receptor beta chains sequenced from one sample in a study of beta chain features in type 1 diabetes. Study-level findings and limits: For Type 1 diabetes patients, all four CD4+ subsets carried TCRB CDR3s that were moderately but significantly shorter.

Every isolated RNA sample was fully reverse transcribed, so sequencing captured expressed TCRB transcripts. Sequencing used immunoSEQ multiplex PCR; TCRdb keeps in-frame clones, though not all of them. The sample shows roughly 300,000 clones, roughly an eighth of them seen only once. Their antigens are not known. The sequenced sample was naive CD4+ T cells from blood. The receptor set was obtained from a man aged 30 to 45 with type 1 diabetes.

The rearrangement uses TRBV2 and TRBJ2-2; D is unclear. Germline-derived CDR1 and CDR2 are SNHLY and FYNNEI. This CDR3 has 13 residues. CDR3 DNA: TGTGCTTCAGGCGACACCCCTGAGGGGGAGCTGTTTTTT. It yields the protein CASGDTPEGELFF. Together with reference TRBV2 and TRBJ2-2, the CDR3 gives the full variable domain: EPEVTQTPSHQVTQMGQEVILRCVPISNHLYFYWYRQILGQKVEFLVSFYNNEISEKSEIFDDQFSVERPDGSNFTLKIRSTKLEDSAMYFCASGDTPEGELFFGEGSRLTVL.

This chain's CDR3 is CASQLLQGKGYEQYF. CDR3 bases: TGCGCCAGCCAACTATTACAGGGGAAGGGCTACGAGCAGTACTTC. The chain joins TRBV5-1 to TRBJ2-7, with 7 nucleotides matching TRBD1. This CDR3 is built from 15 residues. Trimming at V came to 7 bases and at J to 3 bases, leaving 13 bases not matched to a gene. Per the germline V gene, CDR1 is SGHRS and CDR2 is YFSETQ.

The chain couples TRBV18 to TRBJ1-1; D ambiguous. The CDR3 has 13 residues. V was pared by 4 bases and J by 1 base, with 7 bases between. Germline CDR1 KGHSH, CDR2 LQKENI. The CDR3 region is CASSRGENTEAFF. Written as DNA, the CDR3 is TGTGCCAGCTCACGCGGGGAGAACACTGAAGCTTTCTTT.

A few counts support this clone. This rearrangement joins TRBV4-3 to TRBJ1-4; no clear D. Trimming took 0 bases from V and 7 from J, leaving 9 bases between them. Germline V gives CDR1 LGHNA, CDR2 YSLEER. This CDR3 comprises 14 residues. The CDR3 bases are TGCGCCAGCAGCCAAGAGACTTATACTGAAAAACTGTTTTTT. Translation gives CASSQETYTEKLFF.

This clone was seen more than once but under ten times. The rearrangement links TRBV2 to TRBJ1-5; possible D gene TRBD1, 6 bases. CDR1 is SNHLY and CDR2 is FYNNEI in the germline V gene. CDR3 length: 16 residues. Trimming removed 3 bases from V and 1 base from J, with 13 bases in between. CDR3 nucleotides: TGTGCCAGCAGTGACCCCCGGGACAAAAGCAATCAGCCCCAGCATTTT. Translated, it gives CASSDPRDKSNQPQHF.

This clone was seen only a few times. The chain recombines TRBV5-1 with TRBJ2-5, with 9 bases lining up with TRBD2. The V gene's germline CDR1 is SGHRS and CDR2 YFSETQ. V lost 2 bases and J lost 4; bases outside the gene matches: 6. CDR3 length equals 15 residues. The CDR3 sequence is CASSFFSGRGETQYF. CDR3 DNA: TGCGCCAGCAGCTTCTTTAGCGGGAGAGGAGAGACCCAGTACTTC.

The genes are TRBV9 and TRBJ2-1, with TRBD2 identical over 9 bases. Per germline, CDR1 SGDLS and CDR2 YYNGEE. Trimming removed 0 bases from V and 10 bases from J; junction bases left unmatched: 11. The CDR3 spans 16 residues. The CDR3 coding sequence is TGTGCCAGCAGCGTAGCTCCGACTAGCGGAAGGGAGGAGCAGTTCTTC. Translating it yields CASSVAPTSGREEQFF.

This clone was detected only a few times. The chain has TRBV7-6 and TRBJ1-2, with TRBD1 matching over 8 bases. The V gene end was trimmed by 1 base and the J gene end by 5 bases; junction bases not matched to a gene: 6. CDR1 is SGHVS, CDR2 FNYEAQ, per germline. The CDR3 is 15 amino acids. The CDR3 spells CASSLGGTGDYGYTF. CDR3 DNA: TGTGCCAGCAGCTTAGGAGGGACAGGAGATTATGGCTACACCTTC.

This sequence joins TRBV4-2 and TRBJ2-2, with TRBD2 as a possible D gene (5 bases). Trimming cost V 0 bases and J 7 bases, with 12 bases left between them. The germline V gene encodes CDR1 LGHNA and CDR2 YNFKEQ. This CDR3 spans 15 amino acids. The chain's CDR3 is CASSQDGSRSGELFF. CDR3 DNA sequence: TGTGCCAGCAGCCAAGATGGGAGCAGGAGCGGGGAGCTGTTTTTT.

CDR3 amino acids: CASSSGTSGYEQYF. The CDR3 nucleotides read TGTGCCAGCAGTTCCGGGACTAGCGGCTACGAGCAGTACTTC. V gene TRBV7-3 combines with J gene TRBJ2-7; 11 nucleotides agree with TRBD2. CDR1 SGHTA and CDR2 FQGTGA come from the germline V gene. The length of the CDR3 is 14 residues. V lost 6 bases and J lost 3; bases outside the gene matches: 4.

This clone has just a few counts. V usage is TRBV29-1 and J usage is TRBJ2-7; TRBD2 agrees at 7 bases. From germline, CDR1 is SQVTM and CDR2 ANQGSEA. The CDR3 contains 12 residues. V gave up 5 bases and J gave up 3 bases; unmatched junction bases: 4. The CDR3 reads CSVWGGSYEQYF. The CDR3 DNA reads TGCAGCGTTTGGGGGGGGAGCTACGAGCAGTACTTC.

V and J are TRBV18 and TRBJ2-7, with unresolved D. This CDR3 has 12 residues. Germline-derived CDR1 and CDR2 are KGHSH and LQKENI. The V end lost 3 bases, the J end lost 3 bases, and 6 bases lay between the germline ends. The CDR3 loop reads CASSPENYEQYF. CDR3 DNA: TGTGCCAGCTCACCGGAGAACTACGAGCAGTACTTC.

The chain uses TRBV28 and TRBJ2-5; 9 bases align to TRBD2. CDR1 MDHEN and CDR2 SYDVKM come from the germline V gene. The trim removed 5 bases at V and 2 bases at J, leaving 9 bases unmatched. The CDR3 consists of 16 residues. The CDR3 sequence is CASSPVGLALQETQYF. CDR3 bases: TGTGCCAGCAGTCCAGTAGGACTAGCGTTACAAGAGACCCAGTACTTC.

The V call is TRBV21-1, the J call TRBJ1-5. TRBV21-1 is flagged as a pseudogene. This CDR3 spans 18 amino acids. The chain's CDR3 is CASSSQGRGPEPNQPQHF. The CDR3, as DNA: TGTGCCAGCAGCAGCCAAGGGAGGGGCCCGGAACCTAATCAGCCCCAGCATTTT.

The V call is TRBV10-3, the J call TRBJ2-2; no definite D call. V was shortened by 10 bases and J by 3 bases, with 12 bases between the two germline ends. CDR3 size: 13 residues. Germline loops: CDR1 ENHRY, CDR2 SYGVKD. The CDR3 nucleotides are TGTGCCACCTTTCGTGCGGACACCGGGGAGCTGTTTTTT. Residues: CATFRADTGELFF.

The J gene is TRBJ2-7, the V gene TRBV5-1, with TRBD2 matching over 8 bases. The length of the CDR3 is 14 residues. After removal of 4 bases from V and 5 bases from J, the junction contained 8 bases not matched to a gene. Germline V gene data show CDR1 as SGHRS and CDR2 as YFSETQ. The CDR3 reads CASSVTGRGDEQYF. The CDR3 nucleotides are TGCGCCAGCAGCGTCACCGGGAGGGGAGACGAGCAGTACTTC.

The chain's CDR3 is CASSQDWAVTQYF. CDR3 DNA sequence: TGTGCCAGCTCGCAGGACTGGGCGGTGACCCAGTACTTC. The gene calls are TRBV18 and TRBJ2-5, with D maybe TRBD2 (5 bases). The CDR3 extends over 13 amino acids. V lost 6 bases to trimming and J lost 7 bases, with 15 bases between them. CDR1 KGHSH and CDR2 LQKENI come from the germline V gene.

This clone was counted a few times. This same CDR3 is encoded by further DNA sequences in the sample. The chain joins TRBV28 to TRBJ2-7; 9 nucleotides align to TRBD1. The V segment lost 4 bases and the J segment 5 bases; nucleotides outside the gene matches: 9. Germline values: CDR1 MDHEN, CDR2 SYDVKM. The CDR3 spans 15 residues. CDR3 amino acids: CASSSPGQGGNEQYF. DNA of the CDR3: TGTGCCAGCAGTTCCCCGGGACAGGGCGGCAACGAGCAGTACTTC.

The chain joins TRBV19 to TRBJ1-5, with D hard to call. Germline CDR1 LNHDA, CDR2 SQIVND (reference sequence). Between the trimmed V and J ends, which lost 3 bases and 2 bases, there was a span of 11 bases. The CDR3 is 15 residues long. The CDR3 spells CASSISVGGNQPQHF. The CDR3 DNA follows: TGTGCCAGTAGTATTTCCGTGGGCGGCAATCAGCCCCAGCATTTT.

The chain links TRBV7-3 to TRBJ1-1; D is undetermined. CDR3 length equals 13 residues. V shed 5 bases and J shed 0 bases, with 7 bases lying between them. Germline lookup yields CDR1 SGHTA and CDR2 FQGTGA. The CDR3 DNA reads TGTGCCAGCAGCATTAACATGAACACTGAAGCTTTCTTT. Translation: CASSINMNTEAFF.

The sample holds a few counts of this clone. The rearrangement joins TRBV6-5 to TRBJ1-2; the match to TRBD1 covers 9 bases. Germline values: CDR1 MNHEY, CDR2 SVGAGI. The CDR3 is 13 amino acids. Germline trimming cut 2 bases from V and 14 bases from J; bases unmatched to any gene: 9. The CDR3: CASSYGTGLERTF. The DNA for the CDR3 is TGTGCCAGCAGTTACGGGACAGGGCTTGAGAGGACCTTC.